This T cell receptor (beta chain) appears in the sequencing data of a study of cytomegalovirus exposure and HLA in healthy donors. Whole-study context: There were approximately 85 million unique TCRs (from HLA-typed donors) in an early data release. The Caucasian-associated ancestry cluster contained 81% of the 300 to 400 genotyped donors. Findings and limits, study-wide: In a later analysis, HLA-C alleles had the fewest associated TCRs, DRB1 alleles the most. From TCR beta sequences, most subjects' HLA-A and HLA-B alleles were reportedly predicted accurately.

This clone was seen a few times. Its specificity is not known. Germline CDR1 and CDR2: SGHRS and YFSETQ. Trimming removed 5 bases at V and 5 bases at J, with 13 bases between. The CDR3 is 13 amino acids. The primer mix had 60 Vbeta and 13 Jbeta primers. Sequencing was performed with immunoSEQ multiplex PCR; in TCRdb, only in-frame clones are kept and a portion is missing. The data hold under 150,000 clones, with about 70% observed a single time. Sequenced sample: PBMCs. This chain uses TRBV5-1 with TRBJ1-1, with D perhaps matching TRBD1 (6 bases). This receptor was taken from a woman aged 60 to 75 in good health and CMV-seropositive. Here the CDR3 reads CASSVQGRTEAFF. As DNA, the CDR3 is TGCGCCAGCAGTGTCCAGGGGCGGACTGAAGCTTTCTTT.